Below, 11 T cell receptor beta chains from the same sample are listed, as sequenced in a study of glioma-infiltrating T cells. Using RNA template, CDR3s of TCR alpha and beta were amplified with iRepertoire arm-PCR. TCRdb analysed the multiplex PCR reads with MiXCR anew, one entry per CDR3 protein. The table records about 180,000 distinct CDR3 sequences, 43% of them present only once. Sequencing used glioma tissue, nonneoplastic brain tissue, or PBMCs (not recorded which). Receptor source: a human donor with low-grade glioma or glioblastoma, undergoing nonglioma brain surgery, or in good health (not recorded which).

There are many counts of this clonotype. The rearrangement uses TRBV4-1 and TRBJ2-7, with D hard to call. V dropped 0 bases and J dropped 2 bases, with 11 bases sitting between them. The CDR3 sequence is 15 residues long. Germline CDR1 and CDR2: MGHRA and YSYEKL. The CDR3 DNA is TGCGCCAGCAGCCAAGATAGTCTCAATACCTACGAGCAGTACTTC. It yields the protein CASSQDSLNTYEQYF.

This clonotype was counted ten times or more. The genes are TRBV7-2 and TRBJ2-7, with 12 bases lining up with TRBD2. The trim removed 5 bases at V and 5 bases at J, leaving 7 bases unmatched. Germline values: CDR1 SGHTA, CDR2 FQGNSA. This CDR3 comprises 15 residues. The chain's CDR3 is CASSVGLAGLHEQYF. For the CDR3, the DNA is TGTGCCAGCAGCGTTGGACTAGCGGGACTCCACGAGCAGTACTTC.

The genes are TRBV12-3 or TRBV12-4 and TRBJ2-7; D gene unclear. V was shortened by 2 bases and J by 6 bases, with 5 bases between the two germline ends. The CDR3 has 11 amino acids. Here the CDR3 DNA reads TGTGCCAGCAGTTTAAAGAGCGAGCAGTACTTC. Protein: CASSLKSEQYF.

This clonotype was picked up many times. The J gene is TRBJ1-5, the V gene TRBV6-2 or TRBV6-3; 7 bases agree with TRBD1. This CDR3 has 15 amino acids. V dropped 0 bases and J dropped 6; count of bases not matched to a gene: 5. Per germline, CDR1 MNHEY and CDR2 SVGEGT. For the CDR3, the DNA is TGTGCCAGCAGTTACTCGTGGCAGGGGGGTCAGCCCCAGCATTTT. This gives the protein CASSYSWQGGQPQHF.

A remark on this clonotype: This may stem from a read error, because a much larger clone lies one nucleotide away. This chain links TRBV28 with TRBJ2-5; tentatively, D is TRBD1 or TRBD2 (5 bases each). CDR1 is MDHEN, CDR2 SYDVKM, per germline. The CDR3 contains 16 residues. CDR3 residues: CASSLGPTTDQETHYF. The CDR3, as DNA: TGTGCCAGCAGTTTGGGACCGACTACGGACCAAGAGACCCATTACTTC.

The V call is TRBV7-9, the J call TRBJ2-4; D is perhaps TRBD2 (6 bases). This CDR3 has 11 residues. V dropped 4 bases and J dropped 9 bases, with 7 bases sitting between them. CDR1 is SEHNR and CDR2 is FQNEAQ in the germline V gene (reference sequence). The CDR3: CASSSGSIQYF. The CDR3 DNA sequence: TGTGCCAGCAGCTCCGGGAGCATTCAGTACTTC. Full variable domain (rest looked up from reference TRBV7-9 and TRBJ2-4): DTGVSQNPRHKITKRGQNVTFRCDPISEHNRLYWYRQTLGQGPEFLTYFQNEAQLEKSRLLSDRFSAERPKGSFSTLEIQRTEQGDSAMYLCASSSGSIQYFGAGTRLSVL.

This chain connects TRBV19 to TRBJ2-5, with D perhaps matching TRBD2 (5 bases). Germline assignment: CDR1 LNHDA and CDR2 SQIVND (reference sequence). Between the trimmed V and J ends, which lost 1 base and 0 bases, there was a span of 9 bases. The CDR3 has 15 residues. The chain's CDR3 is CASSIAPGNQETQYF. CDR3 nucleotides: TGTGCCAGTAGTATAGCCCCGGGAAACCAAGAGACCCAGTACTTC.

This clonotype was found many times. V usage is TRBV7-3 and J usage is TRBJ2-3; possible D gene TRBD2, 5 bases. The germline CDR1 and CDR2 sequences are SGHTA and FQGTGA. The CDR3 contains 14 residues. V gave up 7 bases and J gave up 0 bases, with 11 bases separating them. CDR3 sequence reads: CASKESGSTDTQYF. The CDR3 bases are TGTGCCAGCAAGGAATCGGGGAGCACAGATACGCAGTATTTT.

This clonotype was detected ten times or more. The J gene is TRBJ1-6, the V gene TRBV2; 7 positions agree with TRBD1. CDR3 length equals 13 residues. The germline V gene has CDR1 SNHLY and CDR2 FYNNEI. The V segment lost 8 bases and the J segment 3 bases; nucleotides outside the gene matches: 1. CDR3 region: CASGTDYNSPLHF. In nucleotides, the CDR3 is TGTGCCAGCGGGACAGACTATAATTCACCCCTCCACTTT.

The chain links TRBV27 to TRBJ1-1; 8 bases are shared with TRBD1. From germline, CDR1 is MNHEY and CDR2 SMNVEV (reference sequence). Germline trimming cut 7 bases from V and 5 bases from J; bases unmatched to any gene: 9. This CDR3 contains 14 residues. The CDR3 spells CASTKTGVGTEAFF. As DNA, the CDR3 is TGTGCCAGCACTAAGACAGGGGTTGGGACTGAAGCTTTCTTT.

Only a few counts were recorded for this clonotype. The V and J genes are TRBV7-8 and TRBJ2-3; D may be TRBD2 (6 bases). In germline, CDR1 is SGHVS, CDR2 FQNEAQ. V dropped 1 base and J dropped 6 bases, with 17 bases sitting between them. This CDR3 has 16 amino acids. This CDR3 is CASSLVGSGVSDTQYF. Here the CDR3 DNA reads TGTGCCAGCAGCTTAGTGGGGTCGGGAGTTTCCGATACGCAGTATTTT.